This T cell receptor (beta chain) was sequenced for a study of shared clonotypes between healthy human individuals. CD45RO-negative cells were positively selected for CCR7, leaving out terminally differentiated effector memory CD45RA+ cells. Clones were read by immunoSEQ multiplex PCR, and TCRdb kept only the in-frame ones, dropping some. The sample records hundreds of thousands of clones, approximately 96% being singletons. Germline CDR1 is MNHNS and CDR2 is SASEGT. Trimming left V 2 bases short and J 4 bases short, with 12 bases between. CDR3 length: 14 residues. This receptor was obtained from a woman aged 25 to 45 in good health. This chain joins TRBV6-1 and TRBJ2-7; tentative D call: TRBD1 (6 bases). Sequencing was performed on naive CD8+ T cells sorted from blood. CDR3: CASSERNRDYEQYF. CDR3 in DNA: TGTGCCAGCAGTGAACGTAACAGGGATTACGAGCAGTACTTC.